A single sample gave rise to the 23 T cell receptor beta chains below, sequenced in a study of blood T cell repertoires in COVID-19. Method: immunoSEQ multiplex PCR; TCRdb's copy keeps in-frame clones and lacks some. The data contain about 200,000 clones, about nine tenths of them singletons. The sequencing input was peripheral blood. Every receptor here comes from a man between 18 and 35 years old with active or convalescent COVID-19.

In the case of this clone: The junction departs from germline at one end; a sequencing error may be responsible. The genes are TRBV7-2 and TRBJ2-7; 8 nucleotides align to TRBD1. The CDR3 consists of 12 residues. Germline CDR1 is SGHTA and CDR2 is FQGNSA. CDR3 coding DNA: TGTGCCAGCAGCCCGGACAGGGAGGTCCTTTCCTTC. Translation gives CASSPDREVLSF.

The V gene is TRBV5-5, the J gene TRBJ1-1, with 9 bases aligning to TRBD1. The V segment lost 2 bases and the J segment 5 bases; nucleotides outside the gene matches: 10. CDR3 length: 16 residues. Germline V gene data show CDR1 as SGHKS and CDR2 as YYEKEE (reference sequence). DNA for the CDR3: TGTGCCAGCAGCTTCTTCATTTGGACAGGGGATACTGAAGCTTTCTTT. This codes for CASSFFIWTGDTEAFF.

The chain has TRBV3-1 (or the pseudogene TRBV3-2) and TRBJ2-3, with 14 bases aligning to TRBD2. The V segment lost 1 base and the J segment 5 bases; nucleotides outside the gene matches: 8. The CDR3 runs to 18 residues. Per the germline V gene, CDR1 is LGHDT and CDR2 is YNNKEL (reference sequence). CDR3 amino acids: CASSQAGLAGGPRDTQYF. DNA for the CDR3: TGTGCCAGCAGCCAAGCCGGACTAGCGGGGGGCCCGCGAGATACGCAGTATTTT.

The CDR3 DNA reads as TGTGCCAGCAGCCGGACTAGCGCCGAGACCCAGTACTTC. Translation: CASSRTSAETQYF. This rearrangement joins TRBV6-1 to TRBJ2-5; TRBD2 aligns across 9 bases. V was pared by 6 bases and J by 5 bases, with 4 bases of the junction left unmatched. Germline CDR1 MNHNS, CDR2 SASEGT. The CDR3 has 13 amino acids.

V and J are TRBV15 and TRBJ1-2; D might be TRBD1 (5 bases). The CDR3 runs 15 residues. With 0 bases removed from V and 8 bases from J, the gap between germline ends came to 16 bases. CDR1 is LNHNV and CDR2 is YYDKDF in the germline V gene (reference sequence). The CDR3 reads CATSRDLAGRWGYTF. Written as DNA, the CDR3 is TGTGCCACCAGCAGAGATCTAGCGGGGCGATGGGGCTACACCTTC.

The chain has TRBV24-1 and TRBJ2-2; 13 positions agree with TRBD2. This CDR3 comprises 18 residues. V lost 5 bases to trimming and J lost 3 bases; unmatched junction nucleotides: 8. Germline V gives CDR1 KGHDR, CDR2 SFDVKD. Written as DNA, the CDR3 is TGTGCCACCAGTGCCGCACTAGCGGGGGGGCGAGACACCGGGGAGCTGTTTTTT. It specifies CATSAALAGGRDTGELFF.

V is TRBV30 and J is TRBJ2-1; a possible D gene is TRBD1 (5 bases). The germline V gene encodes CDR1 GTSNPN and CDR2 SVGIG (reference sequence). V was shortened by 3 bases and J by 0 bases, with 6 bases between the two germline ends. This CDR3 has 13 amino acids. The CDR3 DNA sequence: TGTGCCTGGAGAGGGGACTCCTACAATGAGCAGTTCTTC. It translates to CAWRGDSYNEQFF.

The chain employs TRBV6-2 or TRBV6-3 and TRBJ1-2; 7 bases fit TRBD1. This CDR3 spans 14 amino acids. Germline V gene data show CDR1 as MNHEY and CDR2 as SVGEGT. With 5 bases clipped from V and 4 bases from J, the junction kept 7 bases outside the gene matches. The CDR3 nucleotides read TGTGCCAGCAGTCTCATCGACAGGGTCTATGGCTACACCTTC. Residues: CASSLIDRVYGYTF.

The sample holds one count of this clone. The genes are TRBV25-1 and TRBJ2-1, with 9 bases aligning to TRBD1. The CDR3 covers 15 residues. The V gene end was trimmed by 7 bases and the J gene end by 7 bases; junction bases not matched to a gene: 11. The germline V gene encodes CDR1 MGHDK and CDR2 SYGVNS. The DNA of the CDR3 is TGTGCCAGCACGACTTCGGGACAGGGAGGAAATGAGCAGTTCTTC. Translated: CASTTSGQGGNEQFF.

There are a few counts of this clone. The V gene is TRBV6-5, the J gene TRBJ1-4, with a possible D match to TRBD1 (6 bases). The CDR3 length is 15 residues. V was cut by 4 bases and J by 4 bases, with 13 bases left in between. Germline assignment: CDR1 MNHEY and CDR2 SVGAGI. The CDR3 region has the DNA TGTGCCAGCAGTTCTTCCGGGACAAGTAATGAAAAACTGTTTTTT. Its protein product is CASSSSGTSNEKLFF.

This rearrangement joins TRBV27 to TRBJ2-3; D unclear. The CDR3 is made up of 14 amino acids. The ends were cut back, 3 bases at V and 2 bases at J, with 9 bases in the middle. Germline V gene data show CDR1 as MNHEY and CDR2 as SMNVEV (reference sequence). The CDR3, as DNA: TGTGCCAGCAGTTTTCTGCGGAACACAGATACGCAGTATTTT. This gives the protein CASSFLRNTDTQYF.

This clone was recorded a few times. The chain uses TRBV4-1 and TRBJ1-2; D ambiguous. The CDR3 has 14 residues. Germline V lookup: CDR1 MGHRA, CDR2 YSYEKL. Trimming removed 0 bases from V and 0 bases from J, with 5 bases in between. DNA of the CDR3: TGCGCCAGCAGCCAAGACCCGGCTAACTATGGCTACACCTTC. Amino acid sequence: CASSQDPANYGYTF.

The rearrangement joins TRBV9 to TRBJ2-3, with 8 bases aligning to TRBD2. The ends lost 2 bases at V and 3 bases at J; junction bases unmatched: 5. This CDR3 has 15 residues. In germline, CDR1 is SGDLS, CDR2 YYNGEE. The CDR3: CASSVGAGGTDTQYF. The DNA of the CDR3 is TGTGCCAGCAGCGTCGGCGCGGGGGGAACAGATACGCAGTATTTT.

This clone has just one count. This chain uses TRBV4-1 with TRBJ1-2; D is unclear. The V end lost 4 bases, the J end lost 0 bases, and 12 bases lay between the germline ends. CDR3 length: 15 residues. The germline V gene has CDR1 MGHRA and CDR2 YSYEKL. This CDR3 reads CASSLYSGSNYGYTF. The CDR3 DNA sequence: TGCGCCAGCAGCCTGTACTCCGGGTCTAACTATGGCTACACCTTC.

This clone has only a few counts. The chain couples TRBV7-6 to TRBJ1-4; D is possibly TRBD1 (5 bases). Germline V gene data show CDR1 as SGHVS and CDR2 as FNYEAQ. The CDR3 length is 15 residues. V lost 5 bases and J lost 8, with 18 bases in between. CDR3 amino acids: CASSENGGEGEKLFF. Here the CDR3 DNA reads TGTGCCAGCAGCGAAAACGGGGGGGAAGGGGAAAAACTGTTTTTT.

The V call is TRBV19, the J call TRBJ1-5; no reliable D call. Germline V gene sequence: CDR1 LNHDA, CDR2 SQIVND (reference sequence). Trimming cost V 0 bases and J 0 bases, with 9 bases left between them. This CDR3 is built from 16 residues. The CDR3 region is CASSIEGRYSNQPQHF. The CDR3 DNA is TGTGCCAGTAGTATAGAAGGCAGGTATAGCAATCAGCCCCAGCATTTT. Using reference TRBV19 and TRBJ1-5 for the parts outside the CDR3, the full variable domain is DGGITQSPKYLFRKEGQNVTLSCEQNLNHDAMYWYRQDPGQGLRLIYYSQIVNDFQKGDIAEGYSVSREKKESFPLTVTSAQKNPTAFYLCASSIEGRYSNQPQHFGDGTRLSIL.

The CDR3 region is CASILDRGARTEAFF. For the CDR3, the DNA is TGTGCCAGTATCCTCGACAGGGGTGCTCGAACTGAAGCTTTCTTT. The rearrangement links TRBV19 to TRBJ1-1; 8 bases are a match to TRBD1. With V trimmed by 7 bases and J by 5 bases, 12 bases remained unmatched. Per the germline V gene, CDR1 is LNHDA and CDR2 is SQIVND (reference sequence). The CDR3 is 15 residues long.

The chain couples TRBV6-6 to TRBJ2-7, with 7 bases fitting TRBD2. Germline V lookup: CDR1 MNHNY, CDR2 SVGAGI (reference sequence). The CDR3 has 14 amino acids. J gave up 2 bases and V 2 bases, and 3 bases lay outside the gene matches. The DNA for the CDR3 is TGTGCCAGCAGTTACGAGCGGGATACCTACGAGCAGTACTTC. It yields the protein CASSYERDTYEQYF.

CDR3 nucleotides: TGTGCCACCTTCGCGCAAACAGATACGCAGTATTTT. Translating it yields CATFAQTDTQYF. The chain employs TRBV12-3 or TRBV12-4 and TRBJ2-3; D ambiguous. Trimming removed 10 bases from V and 3 bases from J, with 11 bases in between. The CDR3 runs to 12 residues.

V usage is TRBV11-2 and J usage is TRBJ2-4, with 7 positions matching TRBD2. With V trimmed by 5 bases and J by 1 base, 17 bases remained unmatched. Germline V gene data show CDR1 as SGHAT and CDR2 as FQNNGV. This CDR3 comprises 19 residues. The CDR3 coding sequence is TGTGCCAGCAGCCCCACAGAGCGGGATTTCTGGGGGGCCAAAAACATTCAGTACTTC. Translation gives CASSPTERDFWGAKNIQYF.

The rearrangement joins TRBV6-2 or TRBV6-3 to TRBJ2-3; 8 positions match TRBD2. Germline loops: CDR1 MNHEY, CDR2 SVGEGT. There are 19 residues in the CDR3. Trimming removed 2 bases from V and 2 bases from J; junction bases left unmatched: 15. DNA of the CDR3: TGTGCCAGCAGTTACCCCCTCTTGGCGGGAGGCCGGGACACAGATACGCAGTATTTT. As protein: CASSYPLLAGGRDTDTQYF.

As to this clone: The junction shows a germline mismatch at one end, possibly a read error. CDR3 coding DNA: TGCTCGGGAAAGCTCTACACCGGGGAGCTGTTTTTT. It codes for CSGKLYTGELFF. The V call is TRBV7-9, the J call TRBJ2-2; D is possibly TRBD2 (5 bases). Germline CDR1 reads SEHNR; CDR2 reads FQNEAQ (reference sequence). The CDR3 runs 12 residues.

This sequence joins TRBV19 and TRBJ2-3; D perhaps matches TRBD1 (5 bases). V shed 3 bases and J shed 0 bases, with 7 bases lying between them. CDR3 length: 14 amino acids. The germline CDR1 and CDR2 sequences are LNHDA and SQIVND (reference sequence). The CDR3 here is CASSMDTSTDTQYF. The CDR3 DNA is TGTGCCAGTAGTATGGACACAAGCACAGATACGCAGTATTTT.